This passage covers 8 T cell receptor beta chains from one sample sequenced in a study of control samples from healthy donors and cancer patients. Method: immunoSEQ multiplex PCR; TCRdb's copy keeps in-frame clones and lacks some. Among tens of thousands of clones listed, roughly 90% were seen once. Material: PBMCs. These receptor sequences come from a man between 60 and 70 years old with colorectal cancer.

The chain carries TRBV20-1 and TRBJ1-4; D gene uncertain. The CDR3 is 11 amino acids. CDR1 and CDR2 (germline): DFQATT, SNEGSKA (reference sequence). V lost 3 bases, J lost 4 bases, and 3 bases lay in between. The DNA of the CDR3 is TGCAGTGCTAGCGATAATGAAAAACTGTTTTTT. Its protein product is CSASDNEKLFF.

To note about this clone: Germline and junction disagree at one end, which may indicate a read error. The same CDR3 can be traced to other DNA sequences in this sample. This chain uses TRBV4-3 with TRBJ1-1; TRBD1 agrees at 7 bases. The germline gives CDR1 LGHNA, CDR2 YSLEER. The CDR3 loop spans 15 amino acids. For the CDR3, the DNA is TGCGCCAGCAGCCAAAAGACAGGGACGAACACTGAAGCCTTCTTT. Protein sequence: CASSQKTGTNTEAFF.

V usage is TRBV2 and J usage is TRBJ1-3, with D possibly being TRBD1 (6 bases). Trimming removed 6 bases from V and 4 bases from J, with 13 bases in between. Germline V gene sequence: CDR1 SNHLY, CDR2 FYNNEI. CDR3 length: 14 residues. The CDR3 region is CASRDTGSGNTIYF. Written as DNA, the CDR3 is TGTGCCAGCAGGGACACAGGGTCCGGAAACACCATATATTTT. The full variable domain, in which reference TRBV2 and TRBJ1-3 provide the parts outside the CDR3, is EPEVTQTPSHQVTQMGQEVILRCVPISNHLYFYWYRQILGQKVEFLVSFYNNEISEKSEIFDDQFSVERPDGSNFTLKIRSTKLEDSAMYFCASRDTGSGNTIYFGEGSWLTVV.

The chain links TRBV27 to TRBJ1-2; D remains unclear. Germline-derived CDR1 and CDR2 are MNHEY and SMNVEV (reference sequence). V dropped 6 bases and J dropped 2 bases, with 13 bases sitting between them. This CDR3 has 14 amino acids. The CDR3 region is CASSPGGKNYGYTF. CDR3 nucleotide sequence: TGTGCCAGCAGCCCGGGAGGTAAAAACTATGGCTACACCTTC.

The V and J genes are TRBV5-1 and TRBJ2-7, with 8 bases aligning to TRBD1. CDR1 is SGHRS, CDR2 YFSETQ, per germline. The CDR3 is 15 amino acids. V dropped 2 bases and J dropped 3; count of bases not matched to a gene: 7. In DNA, the CDR3 is TGCGCCAGCAGCTTAACACAGGGGGAAAGCTACGAGCAGTACTTC. Amino acid sequence: CASSLTQGESYEQYF.

V usage is TRBV23-1 and J usage is TRBJ2-1; a possible D gene is TRBD1 (6 bases). TRBV23-1 is classed as an ORF, of uncertain function. Trimming removed 6 bases at V and 5 bases at J, with 35 bases between. This CDR3 has 21 residues. The CDR3 protein is CASRPQFERDLTRGHHNEQFF. CDR3 in DNA: TGCGCCAGCAGACCACAATTTGAGCGAGATCTCACCAGGGGACACCACAATGAGCAGTTCTTC.

The chain employs TRBV4-1 and TRBJ1-4, with D hard to call. Trimming stripped 4 bases from V and 0 bases from J, with 12 bases between. The CDR3 extends over 16 amino acids. Germline assignment: CDR1 MGHRA and CDR2 YSYEKL. The CDR3 protein is CASSRPLSATNEKLFF. CDR3 nucleotides: TGCGCCAGCAGCCGCCCCCTGTCAGCAACTAATGAAAAACTGTTTTTT.

V and J are TRBV24-1 and TRBJ2-7; 9 bases align to TRBD1. The length of the CDR3 is 16 residues. CDR1 and CDR2 (germline): KGHDR, SFDVKD. V lost 4 bases, J lost 2 bases, and 8 bases stayed unmatched. CDR3 DNA: TGTGCCACCAGTGACTCCGGACAGGGGCATACCTACGAGCAGTACTTC. Translated, it gives CATSDSGQGHTYEQYF.